Presented here are 2 T cell receptor beta chains from one specimen sequenced in a study of breast tumors, draining lymph nodes, adjacent tissues. TCRdb re-analysed the multiplex PCR reads in MiXCR, keeping a single row per CDR3 protein. The data contain hundreds of thousands of distinct CDR3 sequences, about 32% of them singletons. Axillary draining lymph nodes of breast cancer patients supplied the node samples. Sample: axillary lymph node tissue. These TCRs come from a female donor with breast cancer. Some clones in this sample may be carry-over from other donors' samples.

Points on this clonotype: Its ends do not fully match the called genes, so a read error is possible. This chain's CDR3 is CASSLDRRNSPLHF. Written as DNA, the CDR3 is TGCGCCAGCAGCTTGGACAGAAGGAATTCCCCCCTCCACTTT. V and J are TRBV5-1 and TRBJ1-6; no firm D call. This CDR3 spans 14 amino acids. Germline CDR1 is SGHRS and CDR2 is YFSETQ.

This clonotype was found many times. CDR3 sequence reads: CASSVAASTDTQYF. In DNA, the CDR3 is TGTGCCAGCAGCGTAGCGGCGAGCACAGATACGCAGTATTTT. This chain joins TRBV9 and TRBJ2-3; D gene uncertain. The CDR3 is 14 amino acids. Germline V gene data show CDR1 as SGDLS and CDR2 as YYNGEE. V was pared by 0 bases and J by 0 bases, with 5 bases between.